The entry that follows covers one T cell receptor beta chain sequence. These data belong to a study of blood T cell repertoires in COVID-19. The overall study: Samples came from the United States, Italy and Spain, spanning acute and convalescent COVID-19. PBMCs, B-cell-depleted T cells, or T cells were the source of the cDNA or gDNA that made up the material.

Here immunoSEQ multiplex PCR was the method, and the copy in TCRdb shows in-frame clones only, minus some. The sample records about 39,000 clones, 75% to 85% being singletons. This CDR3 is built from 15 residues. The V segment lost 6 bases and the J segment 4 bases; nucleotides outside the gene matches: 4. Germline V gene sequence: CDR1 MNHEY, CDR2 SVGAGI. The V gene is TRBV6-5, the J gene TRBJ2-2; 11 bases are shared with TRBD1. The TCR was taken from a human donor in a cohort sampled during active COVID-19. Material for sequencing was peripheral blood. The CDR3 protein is CASRGQGGFTGELFF. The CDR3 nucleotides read TGTGCCAGCAGGGGACAGGGGGGGTTCACCGGGGAGCTGTTTTTT.